This TCR beta chain was identified in a study of radiotherapy plus CTLA-4 blockade in lung cancer. Overall study context: Objective responses were documented in around a sixth of patients, with disease control in 31%.

The V end was cut by 0 bases, the J end by 8 bases, with 8 bases between. CDR1 and CDR2 (germline): SGHTA, FQGNSA. This CDR3 spans 13 amino acids. TCRdb's copy holds only in-frame clones and misses some; the assay was immunoSEQ multiplex PCR. The table shows about 31,000 clones, with approximately 82% occurring only once. The chain recombines TRBV7-2 with TRBJ2-1; maybe TRBD1 (5 bases). The clonotype was recovered from a human donor with non-small cell lung cancer who had stable disease on radiotherapy plus ipilimumab. The sample in question was peripheral blood, obtained from a patient treated with radiotherapy plus ipilimumab. CDR3 bases: TGTGCCAGCAGCTTAGCGCTAGGGGATGAGCAGTTCTTC. It translates to CASSLALGDEQFF.